Listed below are T cell receptor beta chains from one sample, sequenced in a study of cytomegalovirus exposure and HLA in healthy donors. Measured with immunoSEQ multiplex PCR; TCRdb has only the in-frame clones, and not every one. The table shows under 200,000 clones, with 60% to 80% occurring only once. The sample comprised PBMCs. The source of these receptors is a female donor in good health and CMV-seronegative. Both conserved end residues are part of each CDR3. D genes are given only for firm matches. Some rows mark clone size as missing; the rest say once, few, many or name a class of expanded clone.

d_gene	v_gene	abundance	j_gene	CDR3aa	CDR3nt
NA	TRBV5-5	NA	TRBJ2-3	CASSSEFRDTQYF	TGTGCCAGCAGCTCGGAGTTTAGAGATACGCAGTATTTT
NA	TRBV7-3	NA	TRBJ1-2	CASSLGQWPNLSGYTF	TGTGCCAGCAGCTTAGGGCAGTGGCCGAACCTAAGCGGCTACACCTTC
TRBD1	TRBV7-6	NA	TRBJ2-1	CASSSGTGALSRLDEQFF	TGTGCCAGCAGTTCTGGGACAGGGGCCCTGAGTCGGTTAGATGAGCAGTTCTTC
NA	TRBV7-9	NA	TRBJ2-1	CASSRPGNEQFF	TGTGCCAGCAGCCGGCCGGGCAATGAGCAGTTCTTC
TRBD2	TRBV14	NA	TRBJ2-2	CASSQSGRQPGELFF	TGTGCCAGCAGCCAGAGCGGGAGACAACCCGGGGAGCTGTTTTTT
NA	TRBV15	NA	TRBJ1-5	CATSTKGWGGLGNQPQHF	TGTGCCACCAGCACCAAGGGATGGGGGGGGTTGGGCAATCAGCCCCAGCATTTT
NA	TRBV6-5	few	TRBJ2-7	CASTPPDTTYEQYF	TGTGCCAGCACTCCCCCCGACACCACCTACGAGCAGTACTTC
TRBD1	TRBV29-1	NA	TRBJ1-4	CSVEEPQGAKEKLFF	TGCAGCGTTGAAGAACCCCAGGGGGCAAAGGAAAAACTGTTTTTT
TRBD1	TRBV5-6	NA	TRBJ2-1	CASSLVPGQGYNEQFF	TGTGCCAGCAGCTTGGTGCCGGGACAGGGGTACAATGAGCAGTTCTTC
NA	TRBV2	NA	TRBJ1-1	CASSGRGNTEAFF	TGTGCCAGCAGTGGACGAGGGAACACTGAAGCTTTCTTT
TRBD2	TRBV5-4	NA	TRBJ2-1	CASSILGLAGAYNEQFF	TGTGCCAGCAGCATACTGGGACTAGCGGGAGCCTACAATGAGCAGTTCTTC
TRBD1	TRBV19	NA	TRBJ2-3	CASSMGQGVADTQYF	TGTGCCAGTAGTATGGGACAGGGCGTTGCAGATACGCAGTATTTT
NA	TRBV4-1	once	TRBJ2-3	CASSQESRPGTQYF	TGCGCCAGCAGCCAAGAGAGTAGGCCAGGCACGCAGTATTTT
NA	TRBV6-5	NA	TRBJ2-3	CASRPTGSDTQYF	TGTGCCAGCAGGCCCACAGGGTCAGATACGCAGTATTTT
NA	TRBV11-2	NA	TRBJ2-7	CASSLGGIYEQYF	TGTGCCAGCAGCTTAGGAGGGATCTACGAGCAGTACTTC
TRBD1	TRBV25-1	once	TRBJ2-7	CASRGQVNYEQYF	TGTGCCAGCAGGGGACAGGTGAACTACGAGCAGTACTTC
TRBD2	TRBV28	NA	TRBJ2-7	CASSWVLAGGEQYF	TGTGCCAGCAGCTGGGTACTAGCGGGAGGCGAGCAGTACTTC
TRBD1	TRBV19	NA	TRBJ2-1	CASWTGSWDNEQFF	TGTGCCAGTTGGACAGGGAGTTGGGACAATGAGCAGTTCTTC
NA	TRBV7-9	NA	TRBJ2-3	CASSFGGGGATDTQYF	TGTGCCAGCAGCTTTGGGGGCGGGGGTGCCACAGATACGCAGTATTTT
NA	TRBV11-2	NA	TRBJ1-2	CASGSGERGYGYTF	TGTGCCAGCGGCTCCGGGGAGCGCGGATATGGCTACACCTTC
TRBD1	TRBV4-3	NA	TRBJ1-2	CASSPGLQGDGYTF	TGCGCCAGCAGCCCTGGTTTGCAGGGGGATGGCTACACCTTC
TRBD2	TRBV10-3	NA	TRBJ2-3	CAISETGASGLTDTQYF	TGTGCCATCAGTGAGACTGGGGCTAGCGGACTCACAGATACGCAGTATTTT
NA	TRBV9	NA	TRBJ1-1	CASSPTRVMNTEAFF	TGTGCCAGCAGCCCAACTAGGGTTATGAACACTGAAGCTTTCTTT
TRBD1	TRBV28	NA	TRBJ1-1	CASSLSKQGRTEAFF	TGTGCCAGCAGTTTATCCAAACAGGGGAGGACTGAAGCTTTCTTT
NA	TRBV5-1	NA	TRBJ2-7	CASSLGQTFPYEQYF	TGCGCCAGCAGCTTGGGACAGACTTTCCCCTACGAGCAGTACTTC
NA	TRBV5-5	NA	TRBJ1-2	CASSLGRMDYGYTF	TGTGCCAGCAGCTTGGGGAGGATGGACTATGGCTACACCTTC
TRBD2	TRBV18	NA	TRBJ2-1	CASGPQAGDNEQFF	TGTGCCAGCGGGCCCCAGGCGGGGGACAATGAGCAGTTCTTC
TRBD2	TRBV6-1	once	TRBJ2-1	CASSSRDYRHNEQFF	TGTGCCAGCAGTTCCCGGGACTATAGACATAATGAGCAGTTCTTC
NA	TRBV9	once	TRBJ2-1	CASSVVGGANGVNEQFF	TGTGCCAGCAGCGTAGTTGGGGGGGCCAACGGGGTCAATGAGCAGTTCTTC